The 25 T cell receptor beta chains presented below share a single source sample, sequenced in a study of blood T cells in healthy people across ages. Using a J-beta primer mix together with a sample-barcoded 5' primer, a second PCR was run for roughly 6 to 11 cycles. TCRdb recomputed calls from the 5' RACE reads with MiXCR, one row per CDR3 protein. The sample shows roughly 790,000 distinct CDR3 sequences, about 42% of them seen only once. Sequenced: blood. All receptors come from a woman aged 55-70 years in good health.

This sequence joins TRBV14 and TRBJ2-1; 15 bases fit TRBD2. CDR1 SGHDN and CDR2 FVKESK come from the germline V gene. The CDR3 has 20 residues. The V segment lost 4 bases and the J segment 5 bases; nucleotides outside the gene matches: 15. The CDR3 loop reads CASSPRGYRGLAGGHNEQFF. The CDR3 nucleotides read TGTGCCAGCAGCCCTAGGGGGTACAGGGGACTAGCGGGAGGACACAATGAGCAGTTCTTC.

The CDR3 sequence: CASSPRTDLVREQYF. The CDR3 DNA sequence: TGTGCCAGCAGTCCCCGGACAGACTTAGTTCGCGAGCAGTACTTC. The gene calls are TRBV28 and TRBJ2-5; a weak D match, TRBD1 (6 bases). The closer fit of TRBJ2-7 to the DNA end suggests the J call may be wrong. There are 15 residues in the CDR3. The germline V gene has CDR1 MDHEN and CDR2 SYDVKM.

The V call is TRBV5-1, the J call TRBJ2-4; D is perhaps TRBD2 (6 bases). This CDR3 has 15 residues. V was pared by 5 bases and J by 4 bases, with 16 bases between. In germline, CDR1 is SGHRS, CDR2 YFSETQ. The CDR3 loop is CASSPLEGRKNIQYF. In DNA, the CDR3 is TGCGCCAGCAGTCCCCTGGAGGGCCGTAAAAACATTCAGTACTTC.

The V and J genes are TRBV19 and TRBJ1-2, with D tentatively TRBD1 (6 bases). The CDR3 runs to 16 residues. V shed 3 bases and J shed 7 bases, with 21 bases lying between them. Germline V CDR1 and CDR2: LNHDA, SQIVND (reference sequence). The CDR3 region is CASSMIDRPPLAGYTF. In DNA form, the CDR3 reads TGTGCCAGTAGTATGATCGACAGGCCTCCCCTCGCTGGCTACACCTTC.

This clonotype appeared a few times. This rearrangement joins TRBV20-1 to TRBJ2-3, with TRBD1 matching over 8 bases. V shed 3 bases, J shed 4 bases, and the junction held 15 bases outside the gene matches. Germline lookup yields CDR1 DFQATT and CDR2 SNEGSKA (reference sequence). The CDR3 extends over 17 amino acids. CDR3 amino acids: CSASGSAGQERADTQYF. CDR3 sequence (DNA): TGCAGTGCTAGTGGGTCGGCGGGACAGGAAAGGGCAGATACGCAGTATTTT.

V and J are TRBV7-9 and TRBJ2-3; no firm D call. Germline assignment: CDR1 SEHNR and CDR2 FQNEAQ (reference sequence). Between the trimmed V and J ends, which lost 5 bases and 4 bases, there was a span of 7 bases. This CDR3 has 12 residues. The CDR3 bases are TGTGCCAGCAGCCACTTTGCAGATACGCAGTATTTT. It yields the protein CASSHFADTQYF.

This clonotype was seen a few times. The genes are TRBV27 and TRBJ1-1; D unclear. Germline V gene data show CDR1 as MNHEY and CDR2 as SMNVEV (reference sequence). This CDR3 region has 14 residues. V was shortened by 1 base and J by 7 bases, with 13 bases between the two germline ends. The CDR3 loop reads CASSLLKARDEAFF. CDR3 DNA: TGTGCCAGCAGTTTATTGAAGGCAAGGGATGAAGCTTTCTTT.

This clonotype was counted a few times. CDR3 sequence: CASSLLGSGRLLQETQYF. The CDR3 DNA follows: TGTGCCAGCAGTTTACTGGGTAGCGGGAGGTTACTCCAAGAGACCCAGTACTTC. The gene calls are TRBV27 and TRBJ2-5; 10 nucleotides agree with TRBD2. The CDR3 sequence is 18 residues long. Germline values: CDR1 MNHEY, CDR2 SMNVEV (reference sequence). The J segment lost 1 base and the V segment lost 2 bases, leaving 10 bases of the junction unmatched.

The V call is TRBV4-2, the J call TRBJ2-6; 8 bases map to TRBD1. This CDR3 spans 18 amino acids. CDR1 and CDR2 from the germline V gene are LGHNA and YNFKEQ. The junction had 6 bases not matched to a gene; V was cut back by 1 base and J by 1 base. The CDR3 loop is CASSQVSGGASGANVLTF. CDR3 nucleotide sequence: TGTGCCAGCAGCCAAGTGTCAGGGGGCGCATCTGGGGCCAACGTCCTGACTTTC.

V is TRBV6-6 and J is TRBJ1-6; 7 positions agree with TRBD1. Germline CDR1 reads MNHNY; CDR2 reads SVGAGI (reference sequence). This CDR3 comprises 13 residues. After removal of 6 bases from V and 10 bases from J, the junction contained 6 bases not matched to a gene. The CDR3 region has the DNA TGTGCCAGCAGCCTCCGACAGGGATCACCCCTCCACTTT. Protein: CASSLRQGSPLHF.

J is TRBJ2-5 and V is TRBV2, with D perhaps being TRBD1 or TRBD2 (6 bases each). Germline assignment: CDR1 SNHLY and CDR2 FYNNEI. The CDR3 loop spans 14 amino acids. Deletions cut 6 bases from V and 3 bases from J, with 14 bases between. CDR3 loop: CASRAGQIEETQYF. In nucleotides, the CDR3 is TGTGCCAGCAGGGCGGGACAAATAGAAGAGACCCAGTACTTC.

The sample holds many counts of this clonotype. This chain uses TRBV28 with TRBJ1-5, with D possibly being TRBD1 (6 bases). This CDR3 spans 17 amino acids. Trimming took 6 bases from V and 4 from J, leaving 22 bases between them. CDR1 and CDR2 from the germline V gene are MDHEN and SYDVKM. The CDR3 coding sequence is TGTGCCAGCAGGGGGGCTGGTGCGGGAACGGAGAATCAGCCCCAGCATTTT. Amino acid sequence: CASRGAGAGTENQPQHF.

The V and J genes are TRBV12-3 or TRBV12-4 and TRBJ2-7; 8 bases are a match to TRBD1. CDR3 size: 15 residues. The V gene end was trimmed by 2 bases and the J gene end by 3 bases; junction bases not matched to a gene: 6. In DNA, the CDR3 is TGTGCCAGCAGTTTAAAGCAGGGGGCGGACTACGAGCAGTACTTC. Translation: CASSLKQGADYEQYF.

This clonotype was picked up many times. The genes are TRBV4-2 and TRBJ2-1; TRBD2 matches at 7 bases. The CDR3 loop spans 17 amino acids. Germline-derived CDR1 and CDR2 are LGHNA and YNFKEQ. Unmatched junction bases numbered 11, after V lost 1 base and J lost 5 bases. The DNA for the CDR3 is TGTGCCAGCAGCCAAGGGTTGGGGCGGGAGCCAGACAATGAGCAGTTCTTC. It yields the protein CASSQGLGREPDNEQFF.

The genes are TRBV12-3 or TRBV12-4 and TRBJ2-3; 7 nucleotides align to TRBD1. The CDR3 has 15 amino acids. V trimming: 5 bases; J trimming: 2 bases; junction bases outside the gene matches: 7. CDR3 loop: CASSPGQENTDTQYF. The CDR3 nucleotides read TGTGCCAGCAGTCCAGGACAGGAGAACACAGATACGCAGTATTTT.

This clonotype was counted between two and nine times. This chain joins TRBV7-3 and TRBJ2-3; a possible D gene is TRBD2 (6 bases). CDR1 is SGHTA and CDR2 is FQGTGA in the germline V gene. This CDR3 contains 15 residues. V lost 4 bases to trimming and J lost 5 bases, with 16 bases between them. As DNA, the CDR3 is TGTGCCAGCAGCTCAAGGGCAGGGCGGGGAGATACGCAGTATTTT. This codes for CASSSRAGRGDTQYF.

This clonotype was seen at least ten times. The CDR3 DNA is TGTGCCAGCAGGAACAGGGCTCAAAACAATGAGCAGTTCTTC. Translating it yields CASRNRAQNNEQFF. V usage is TRBV2 and J usage is TRBJ2-1; tentative D call: TRBD1 (6 bases). CDR3 size: 14 residues. Looked up from germline, CDR1 is SNHLY and CDR2 is FYNNEI. V shed 6 bases and J shed 5 bases, with 14 bases lying between them. The full variable domain, completed using reference TRBV2 and TRBJ2-1, is EPEVTQTPSHQVTQMGQEVILRCVPISNHLYFYWYRQILGQKVEFLVSFYNNEISEKSEIFDDQFSVERPDGSNFTLKIRSTKLEDSAMYFCASRNRAQNNEQFFGPGTRLTVL.

This clonotype was detected only a few times. CDR3 nucleotides: TGTGCCAGCAGCGTAGCTAAAGGGACAGGGCAGGGTAGCAATCAGCCCCAGCATTTT. Protein sequence: CASSVAKGTGQGSNQPQHF. The V call is TRBV9, the J call TRBJ1-5; TRBD1 matches at 9 bases. CDR1 and CDR2 (germline): SGDLS, YYNGEE. CDR3 length equals 19 residues. With V trimmed by 0 bases and J by 0 bases, 10 bases remained unmatched.

The chain uses TRBV5-4 and TRBJ2-1, with D perhaps given as TRBD1 or TRBD2 (5 bases each). V was cut by 3 bases and J by 6 bases, with 10 bases left in between. The CDR3 covers 13 residues. Germline CDR1 is SGHNT and CDR2 is YYREEE (reference sequence). The CDR3 DNA follows: TGTGCCAGCAGCTGGGACCAATGCAATGAGCAGTTCTTC. Translating gives CASSWDQCNEQFF.

This clonotype turned up a few times. The genes are TRBV11-2 and TRBJ2-1; the match to TRBD1 covers 7 bases. The V gene's germline CDR1 is SGHAT and CDR2 FQNNGV. V dropped 5 bases and J dropped 2; count of bases not matched to a gene: 9. The CDR3 covers 16 residues. CDR3 sequence (DNA): TGTGCCAGCAGCCTCAGGGACAGCGAACCCTACAATGAGCAGTTCTTC. Its protein is CASSLRDSEPYNEQFF.

This rearrangement joins TRBV20-1 to TRBJ2-3; D may correspond to TRBD1 or TRBD2 (5 bases each). CDR3 length: 16 residues. Per the germline V gene, CDR1 is DFQATT and CDR2 is SNEGSKA (reference sequence). Trimming removed 3 bases from V and 1 base from J, with 17 bases in between. The CDR3 DNA sequence: TGCAGTGCTAGTTCCCCGCCTAGCAGGGGCACAGATACGCAGTATTTT. This encodes CSASSPPSRGTDTQYF.

V is TRBV12-3 or TRBV12-4 and J is TRBJ2-5, with D maybe TRBD2 (5 bases). V was trimmed by 4 bases and J by 7 bases, leaving 19 bases between them. This CDR3 contains 15 residues. The CDR3 protein is CASSWFRPPEGTQYF. DNA of the CDR3: TGTGCCAGCAGTTGGTTTCGTCCTCCCGAGGGGACCCAGTACTTC.

The CDR3 loop reads CSVVQETQYF. CDR3 nucleotides: TGCAGCGTCGTGCAAGAGACCCAGTACTTC. The chain is built from TRBV29-1 and TRBJ2-5, with D unresolved. This CDR3 is built from 10 residues. V shed 6 bases and J shed 2 bases, with 4 bases lying between them. The germline V gene has CDR1 SQVTM and CDR2 ANQGSEA.

This chain connects TRBV6-2 or TRBV6-3 to TRBJ2-4; possibly TRBD1 or TRBD2 for D (5 bases each). TRBJ2-7 matches the DNA end more closely, so the J call is doubtful. Germline V gives CDR1 MNHEY, CDR2 SVGEGT. The CDR3 consists of 14 residues. Here the CDR3 reads CASRAGTANYEQYF. DNA of the CDR3: TGTGCCAGCAGAGCCGGGACCGCTAACTACGAGCAGTACTTC.

The chain is built from TRBV7-3 and TRBJ1-1; TRBD1 is a possible D gene (5 bases). The CDR3 sequence is 13 residues long. Germline V lookup: CDR1 SGHTA, CDR2 FQGTGA. V lost 4 bases, J lost 10 bases, and 16 bases lay in between. CDR3 sequence: CASSYNAQGVAFF. DNA of the CDR3: TGTGCCAGCAGCTATAACGCGCAGGGAGTAGCTTTCTTT.